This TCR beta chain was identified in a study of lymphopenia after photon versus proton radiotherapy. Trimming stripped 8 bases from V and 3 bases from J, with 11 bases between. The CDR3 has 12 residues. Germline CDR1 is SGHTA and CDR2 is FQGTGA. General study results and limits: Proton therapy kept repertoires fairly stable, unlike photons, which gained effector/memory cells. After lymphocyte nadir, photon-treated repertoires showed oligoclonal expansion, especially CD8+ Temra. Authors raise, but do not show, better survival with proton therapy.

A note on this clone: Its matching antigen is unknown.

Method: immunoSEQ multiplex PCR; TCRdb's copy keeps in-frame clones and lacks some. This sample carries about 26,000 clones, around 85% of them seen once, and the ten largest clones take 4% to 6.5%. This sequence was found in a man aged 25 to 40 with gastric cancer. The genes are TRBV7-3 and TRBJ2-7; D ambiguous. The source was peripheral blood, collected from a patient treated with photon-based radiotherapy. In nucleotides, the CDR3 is TGTGCCAGCTCCTGGGGTAACTACGAGCAGTACTTC. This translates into CASSWGNYEQYF.